The 24 T cell receptor beta chains below were found in one sample sequenced in a study of cytomegalovirus exposure and HLA in healthy donors (TCRdb year 2017). The library was built by means of the immunoSEQ multiplex PCR assay. For the multiplex PCR, a mixture combining 60 forward primers for TCR Vbeta segments and 13 reverse primers for TCR Jbeta segments was used. TCRdb obtained this table from immuneACCESS and retained in-frame rearrangements with V and J assigned. These tables miss some clones; where compared with another copy, unresolved V genes account for less than half of the shortfall, and the remainder is unexplained. The sample has about 130,000 clones on record, about 74% of them singletons. The ten largest clones take up under 6.5% of the sample. Source material: PBMCs. The origin of the receptors is a woman in her 50s in good health and CMV-seropositive.

The sample holds one count of this clone. For the CDR3, the DNA is TGTGCCAGCAGTCCCCTCGCGGGGGGGGCCACAGATACGCAGTATTTT. Amino acid sequence: CASSPLAGGATDTQYF. The chain recombines TRBV6-4 with TRBJ2-3; TRBD2 matches 9 bases. The CDR3 is 16 residues long. Trimming took 5 bases from V and 2 from J; bases not matched to a gene: 8. CDR1 is MRHNA and CDR2 is SNTAGT in the germline V gene.

The gene calls are TRBV20-1 and TRBJ2-7; D perhaps matches TRBD1 (5 bases). The CDR3 is 11 amino acids. Trimming removed 3 bases at V and 4 bases at J, with 7 bases between. The germline gives CDR1 DFQATT, CDR2 SNEGSKA (reference sequence). This CDR3 is CSASKGYEQYF. The CDR3 DNA follows: TGCAGTGCTAGTAAGGGGTACGAGCAGTACTTC.

CDR3 residues: CASTTRRQGASIGQPQHF. The CDR3 region has the DNA TGTGCCAGTACCACAAGGCGCCAGGGGGCAAGTATTGGACAGCCCCAGCATTTT. V and J are TRBV19 and TRBJ1-5; 8 positions agree with TRBD1. The CDR3 totals 18 residues. From germline, CDR1 is LNHDA and CDR2 SQIVND (reference sequence). Trimming took 7 bases from V and 7 from J; bases not matched to a gene: 21.

The rearrangement joins TRBV30 to TRBJ2-7; 9 nucleotides match TRBD1. V shed 3 bases, J shed 4 bases, and the junction held 4 bases outside the gene matches. The CDR3 loop spans 13 amino acids. CDR1 is GTSNPN and CDR2 is SVGIG in the germline V gene (reference sequence). CDR3 nucleotide sequence: TGTGCCTGGAGCCCGGGACAGGGTTACGAGCAGTACTTC. Translation: CAWSPGQGYEQYF.

This clone was recorded once. The gene calls are TRBV6-4 and TRBJ1-5; the match to TRBD1 covers 10 bases. Looked up from germline, CDR1 is MRHNA and CDR2 is SNTAGT. This CDR3 is built from 12 residues. V shed 11 bases and J 6 bases; nucleotides not matched to a gene: 4. The CDR3 sequence is CAGTGVSQPQHF. CDR3 in DNA: TGTGCCGGGACAGGGGTGAGTCAGCCCCAGCATTTT.

The chain employs TRBV29-1 and TRBJ1-2, with 10 positions matching TRBD1. The germline CDR1 and CDR2 sequences are SQVTM and ANQGSEA. V shed 5 bases, J shed 6 bases, and the junction held 3 bases outside the gene matches. The CDR3 has 12 amino acids. The CDR3 loop is CSVRDRGDGYTF. The CDR3 DNA reads TGCAGCGTTCGGGACAGGGGAGATGGCTACACCTTC.

The gene calls are TRBV9 and TRBJ1-2; 7 nucleotides agree with TRBD1. With V trimmed by 5 bases and J by 0 bases, 7 bases remained unmatched. Looked up from germline, CDR1 is SGDLS and CDR2 is YYNGEE. The CDR3 has 15 residues. The CDR3 spells CASSNAGTANYGYTF. The CDR3 DNA reads as TGTGCCAGCAGTAACGCCGGGACAGCTAACTATGGCTACACCTTC.

This chain uses TRBV18 with TRBJ2-5, with 15 bases identical to TRBD2. With 6 bases clipped from V and 3 bases from J, the junction kept 14 bases outside the gene matches. CDR1 and CDR2 (germline): KGHSH, LQKENI. There are 19 residues in the CDR3. The CDR3 is CASSFIGLAGGPGEETQYF. As DNA, the CDR3 is TGTGCCAGCTCGTTCATCGGACTAGCGGGGGGGCCTGGTGAAGAGACCCAGTACTTC.

The chain carries TRBV5-8 and TRBJ1-4, with TRBD1 matching 7 bases. This CDR3 has 18 residues. The V gene's germline CDR1 is SGHTS and CDR2 YDEGEE. The V gene end was trimmed by 2 bases and the J gene end by 0 bases; junction bases not matched to a gene: 10. The chain's CDR3 is CASSFRGGGLPTNEKLFF. Here the CDR3 DNA reads TGTGCCAGCAGCTTTAGAGGGGGCGGACTTCCAACTAATGAAAAACTGTTTTTT. The variable domain in full, completed from reference TRBV5-8 and TRBJ1-4, reads EAGVTQSPTHLIKTRGQQATLRCSPISGHTSVYWYQQALGLGLQFLLWYDEGEERNRGNFPPRFSGRQFPNYSSELNVNALELEDSALYLCASSFRGGGLPTNEKLFFGSGTQLSVL.

This clone was detected only a few times. This chain links TRBV11-3 with TRBJ2-7; maybe TRBD2 (5 bases). Germline V gives CDR1 SGHNT, CDR2 YENEEA. Trimming pared 8 bases from V and 7 bases from J, leaving 18 bases between. The CDR3 consists of 13 residues. CDR3 nucleotides: TGTGCCAGCCGCCGGGGTGCCTCCCTAGAGCAGTACTTC. Its protein is CASRRGASLEQYF.

This chain joins TRBV19 and TRBJ1-5; perhaps TRBD1 as D (5 bases). CDR3 length: 14 amino acids. Germline CDR1 reads LNHDA; CDR2 reads SQIVND (reference sequence). V was clipped by 4 bases and J by 6 bases, with 13 bases between them. DNA of the CDR3: TGTGCCAGTAGTAGGGGAACAGGCGGTCAGCCCCAGCATTTT. It specifies CASSRGTGGQPQHF.

CDR3 amino acids: CASSFIPLMNTEAFF. The CDR3 DNA sequence: TGTGCCAGCAGCTTTATTCCCCTAATGAACACTGAAGCTTTCTTT. V usage is TRBV5-5 and J usage is TRBJ1-1, with D unclear. Looked up from germline, CDR1 is SGHKS and CDR2 is YYEKEE (reference sequence). This CDR3 has 15 residues. V gave up 2 bases and J gave up 0 bases, with 11 bases separating them.

The genes are TRBV4-3 and TRBJ2-3; D remains unclear. Germline values: CDR1 LGHNA, CDR2 YSLEER. This CDR3 is built from 15 residues. Trimming stripped 0 bases from V and 2 bases from J, with 9 bases between. The CDR3 is CASSQDTRVTDTQYF. CDR3 nucleotide sequence: TGCGCCAGCAGCCAAGATACCCGGGTCACAGATACGCAGTATTTT.

The chain has TRBV9 and TRBJ1-1; perhaps TRBD1 as D (6 bases). The length of the CDR3 is 13 residues. V lost 4 bases, J lost 11 bases, and 18 bases lay in between. Germline assignment: CDR1 SGDLS and CDR2 YYNGEE. Written as DNA, the CDR3 is TGTGCCAGCAGCACACAACCGGGACAAAGGGCTTTCTTT. Protein: CASSTQPGQRAFF.

The J gene is TRBJ1-1, the V gene TRBV4-3; a weak D match, TRBD1 (5 bases). Trimming shortened V by 3 bases and J by 10 bases, and 18 bases separated the two germline ends. Germline CDR1 LGHNA, CDR2 YSLEER. The CDR3 spans 14 residues. CDR3 DNA sequence: TGCGCCAGCAGCCAGGACATCGAGGAAATAATAGCTTTCTTT. Its protein is CASSQDIEEIIAFF.

The V gene is TRBV19, the J gene TRBJ1-4; D uncertain. V gave up 5 bases and J gave up 6 bases, with 16 bases separating them. The V gene's germline CDR1 is LNHDA and CDR2 SQIVND (reference sequence). This CDR3 contains 15 residues. The CDR3 bases are TGTGCCAGTAGTCCAGTACCTGGCCGTCATGAAAAACTGTTTTTT. Its translation is CASSPVPGRHEKLFF.

The chain has TRBV28 and TRBJ2-7, with D unresolved. Germline V lookup: CDR1 MDHEN, CDR2 SYDVKM. V was clipped by 8 bases and J by 2 bases, with 16 bases between them. The CDR3 contains 14 residues. The CDR3 nucleotides read TGTGCCAGCTCCAAGTATGACATACCCTACGAGCAGTACTTC. This translates into CASSKYDIPYEQYF.

This clone was seen a single time. The chain uses TRBV19 and TRBJ1-2, with D tentatively TRBD1 (5 bases). This CDR3 spans 16 amino acids. The germline V gene has CDR1 LNHDA and CDR2 SQIVND (reference sequence). Trimming left V 2 bases short and J 8 bases short, with 21 bases between. CDR3 protein: CASSIRRGGRADGYTF. CDR3 nucleotides: TGTGCCAGTAGTATAAGGAGAGGCGGCAGGGCTGACGGCTACACCTTC.

This clone was observed at least ten times. The chain uses TRBV7-9 and TRBJ2-7; no clear D gene. Looked up from germline, CDR1 is SEHNR and CDR2 is FQNEAQ (reference sequence). This CDR3 has 11 residues. V was pared by 5 bases and J by 4 bases, with 6 bases between. DNA of the CDR3: TGTGCCAGCAGCATATTTTACGAGCAGTACTTC. Translated, it gives CASSIFYEQYF.

This clone was detected once. The chain combines TRBV7-8 with TRBJ1-1; the D gene is possibly TRBD1 (5 bases). The germline V gene has CDR1 SGHVS and CDR2 FQNEAQ. The CDR3 extends over 11 amino acids. Trimming took 5 bases from V and 4 from J, leaving 5 bases between them. This CDR3 is CASSQGTEAFF. The CDR3, as DNA: TGTGCCAGCAGCCAGGGCACTGAAGCTTTCTTT.

The chain has TRBV4-2 and TRBJ1-1; D gene unclear. The germline CDR1 and CDR2 sequences are LGHNA and YNFKEQ. V was trimmed by 0 bases and J by 4 bases, leaving 9 bases between them. The CDR3 contains 14 residues. DNA for the CDR3: TGTGCCAGCAGCCAAGATCGCGGGAGCACTGAAGCTTTCTTT. This encodes CASSQDRGSTEAFF.

V is TRBV30 and J is TRBJ1-5, with D possibly TRBD1 on 6 matching bases. The length of the CDR3 is 13 residues. V lost 1 base and J lost 5, with 9 bases in between. Germline V gene data show CDR1 as GTSNPN and CDR2 as SVGIG (reference sequence). The CDR3 here is CAWSGQGYQPQHF. CDR3 nucleotides: TGTGCCTGGAGTGGCCAGGGGTATCAGCCCCAGCATTTT.

This clone was counted only a few times. The chain has TRBV5-1 and TRBJ1-6; 9 bases match TRBD1. CDR3 size: 15 residues. The junction had 9 bases not matched to a gene; V was cut back by 4 bases and J by 10 bases. Germline lookup yields CDR1 SGHRS and CDR2 YFSETQ. The CDR3 reads CASSRAGQGGSPLHF. The CDR3 DNA is TGCGCCAGCAGCCGAGCGGGACAGGGTGGCTCACCCCTCCACTTT.

This clone was counted a few times. Here the CDR3 reads CASRSLGGDSYEQYF. As DNA, the CDR3 is TGTGCCAGCAGGAGTTTAGGGGGGGACTCCTACGAGCAGTACTTC. The V and J genes are TRBV6-6 and TRBJ2-7; maybe TRBD2 (7 bases). Germline CDR1 reads MNHNY; CDR2 reads SVGAGI (reference sequence). CDR3 length equals 15 residues. Trimming shortened V by 6 bases and J by 0 bases, and 15 bases separated the two germline ends.